This entry describes one TCR beta chain. The antigen it recognizes is unknown. Per-base qualities were not stored, and no clone one base away is much larger. This sample stems from a study of T cell responses to AZD1222 COVID-19 vaccine (dated by TCRdb to the early 2020s). Regarding the complete study: TCR sequencing covered 230 to 250 trial participants: 207 given two doses of AZD1222 and 26 given two doses of MenACWY control vaccine. Trial participants were enrolled into age subgroups of 18-55, 56-69 and 70-plus years, which contained 148, 28 and 57 TCR-sequenced participants, respectively.

Per the publication, the time point label means: about 28 days (+/-7) after the second vaccine dose. Because spike-specific TCR depth and breadth did not differ between the two schedules, AZD1222 recipients who got a second dose at roughly 4 weeks were pooled with those who got a second dose at roughly 12 weeks. Vaccinee samples came from UK trials COV001 and COV002, including a single-blind randomized controlled phase 2/3 trial of AZD1222 (ChAdOx1 nCoV-19) in healthy adults. For TCRbeta chain sequencing, PBMC samples from trial participants were taken at day 0 and at day 28 after the second dose. The CDR3 measures 15 amino acids from cysteine to phenylalanine. Left in the record is the CDR3 DNA by itself, 45 bases read in frame from the first base. A distance of 13 bases separates the germline ends of V and J, which lose 6 bases and 1 base respectively. Per the germline V gene, MNHEY is the CDR1 and SVGAGI is the CDR2.

The research as a whole found: Vaccine-associated CD4 TCRs spanned the whole spike protein, with dominant responses in regions 160-218 and 743-854. Most participants were white British and females outnumbered males, and the authors suggested that clonal diversity may have been underestimated. Conclusions about previously exposed vaccinees are limited because only five to seven AZD1222 recipients were SARS-CoV-2 seropositive at baseline. Because no day 14 peak-response samples were available, the repertoires could be characterized only after the peak T cell response. Reportedly, close to half of the unique spike-specific TCRs recognized epitopes lying outside the regions that are mutated in the B.1.351 and B.1.1.7 variants. In the small 56-69-year group, the increase in depth fell short of significance, most likely because of low power. After two AZD1222 doses, both the breadth and the depth of spike-specific TCRs were significantly higher than at day 0 and than in MenACWY recipients.

The CDR3 regions of human TCRbeta chains were analyzed by immunosequencing. Per the authors' processing: Repertoire TCRs were checked for matches against a reference library of SARS-CoV-2-specific TCRs that had been generated using the MIRA antigen-specificity platform. Breadth was defined as the fraction of unique TCRs that were SARS-CoV-2-associated. Depth was defined as the fraction of total T cells that were SARS-CoV-2-associated. Using the MIRA data, each spike-specific TCR was assigned both to the spike region to which the TCR was reactive and to a CD4 or CD8 class. Log10-transformed breadth and depth values were compared by one-way ANOVA with Sidak's multiple comparisons tests. TCRdb carries this immuneACCESS record with in-frame sequences only. Its versions omit some clonotypes, under half of them owing to an unresolved V gene in the studies checked, with the rest unexplained. V and J calls and clone size are copied from that table; D and trimming were computed from the DNA. The sample table lists more than 90,000 clones, around 87% of them with a count of one. About 10% of the sample is in the top ten clones.

The sequencing here drew on peripheral blood, taken 28 days after the second AZD1222 dose. Recombination connected TRBV6-5 to TRBJ1-3, and TRBD1 may be the D gene, going by 6 matching bases. The sequence was obtained from an adult who received the AZD1222 COVID-19 vaccine. CDR3 protein: CASRAGQLSGNTIYF. The nucleotide sequence reads TGTGCCAGCAGGGCCGGACAGCTTTCTGGAAACACCATATATTTT.